The 24 T cell receptor beta chains given below trace back to one sample, sequenced in a study of T cell responses to AZD1222 COVID-19 vaccine (dated by TCRdb to the early 2020s). In light of the paper, this sample's time point label describes: about 28 days (+/-7) after the second vaccine dose. To prepare the library, the immunoSEQ multiplex PCR assay was applied. TCRdb carries this immuneACCESS record with in-frame sequences only. Its versions omit some clonotypes, under half of them owing to an unresolved V gene in the studies checked, with the rest unexplained. The sample table shows some 150,000 clones, and about 90% are seen once. Jointly, the top ten make up 2.5% to 4% of the sample. The material sequenced was peripheral blood, taken 28 days after the second AZD1222 dose. The receptors come from an adult who received the AZD1222 COVID-19 vaccine.

The chain couples TRBV18 to TRBJ2-7; 7 nucleotides agree with TRBD2. V lost 1 base, J lost 0 bases, and 12 bases stayed unmatched. The CDR3 contains 18 residues. Germline lookup yields CDR1 KGHSH and CDR2 LQKENI. In DNA, the CDR3 is TGTGCCAGCTCACCACTACTAAGCCGAGCGGGGAACTCCTACGAGCAGTACTTC. It encodes CASSPLLSRAGNSYEQYF.

The V gene is TRBV7-2, the J gene TRBJ2-1, with D possibly being TRBD2 (5 bases). CDR1 is SGHTA and CDR2 is FQGNSA in the germline V gene. Trimming cost V 5 bases and J 6 bases, with 20 bases left between them. CDR3 length: 16 residues. The CDR3 loop is CASSIPNQAAINEQFF. CDR3 coding DNA: TGTGCCAGCAGCATCCCGAACCAAGCGGCGATCAATGAGCAGTTCTTC.

The V gene is TRBV27, the J gene TRBJ1-2; no reliable D call. The CDR3 length is 16 residues. Trimming cost V 3 bases and J 4 bases, with 18 bases left between them. CDR1 is MNHEY, CDR2 SMNVEV, per germline (reference sequence). CDR3 region: CASSFLMGKGAYGYTF. CDR3 bases: TGTGCCAGCAGTTTTTTAATGGGCAAGGGCGCCTATGGCTACACCTTC.

This sequence joins TRBV27 and TRBJ1-5, with a weak D call TRBD1 (6 bases). The CDR3 length is 14 residues. Deletions cut 8 bases from V and 0 bases from J, with 11 bases between. CDR1 and CDR2 from the germline V gene are MNHEY and SMNVEV (reference sequence). This chain's CDR3 is CASRTVNSNQPQHF. The DNA of the CDR3 is TGTGCCAGCCGGACAGTGAATAGCAATCAGCCCCAGCATTTT.

The J gene is TRBJ2-2, the V gene TRBV3-1 (or the pseudogene TRBV3-2); the D gene is possibly TRBD1 (5 bases). V was pared by 2 bases and J by 5 bases, with 6 bases between. The germline gives CDR1 LGHDT, CDR2 YNNKEL (reference sequence). The CDR3 loop spans 13 amino acids. The CDR3 loop is CASSQQGTGELFF. CDR3 in DNA: TGTGCCAGCAGCCAACAGGGAACCGGGGAGCTGTTTTTT.

The genes are TRBV9 and TRBJ1-2; TRBD1 matches at 10 bases. J gave up 1 base and V 3 bases, and 6 bases lay outside the gene matches. The CDR3 covers 16 residues. Per germline, CDR1 SGDLS and CDR2 YYNGEE. The CDR3 sequence is CASSGTGTGVNYGYTF. The CDR3 DNA reads TGTGCCAGCAGCGGTACCGGGACAGGGGTTAACTATGGCTACACCTTC.

V and J are TRBV30 and TRBJ1-1; D may be TRBD1 (5 bases). CDR1 and CDR2 from the germline V gene are GTSNPN and SVGIG (reference sequence). The CDR3 runs 12 residues. V was pared by 0 bases and J by 5 bases, with 7 bases between. CDR3 nucleotide sequence: TGTGCCTGGAGTGTCAAGGGGACTGAAGCTTTCTTT. This gives the protein CAWSVKGTEAFF.

The rearrangement links TRBV29-1 to TRBJ1-1; TRBD1 agrees at 7 bases. Germline-derived CDR1 and CDR2 are SQVTM and ANQGSEA. The CDR3 consists of 13 residues. Trimming cost V 4 bases and J 3 bases; bases outside gene matches: 5. The CDR3 here is CSVGVTGYTEAFF. The CDR3 nucleotides are TGCAGCGTTGGGGTGACAGGGTACACTGAAGCTTTCTTT.

The chain carries TRBV7-9 and TRBJ1-6, with TRBD1 matching over 8 bases. Losses at the gene ends were 3 bases for V and 10 bases for J; bases not matched to a gene: 5. The CDR3 length is 14 residues. Germline loops: CDR1 SEHNR, CDR2 FQNEAQ (reference sequence). The chain's CDR3 is CASSLPTGESPLHF. The CDR3 region has the DNA TGTGCCAGCAGCTTGCCGACAGGGGAATCACCCCTCCACTTT. Combining the CDR3 with reference TRBV7-9 and TRBJ1-6 gives the whole variable domain DTGVSQNPRHKITKRGQNVTFRCDPISEHNRLYWYRQTLGQGPEFLTYFQNEAQLEKSRLLSDRFSAERPKGSFSTLEIQRTEQGDSAMYLCASSLPTGESPLHFGNGTRLTVT.

The rearrangement joins TRBV14 to TRBJ2-1; 12 bases agree with TRBD2. J was trimmed by 4 bases and V by 6 bases; bases with no gene match: 4. In germline, CDR1 is SGHDN, CDR2 FVKESK. The CDR3 spans 15 residues. Here the CDR3 reads CASRPTSGRYNEQFF. In DNA form, the CDR3 reads TGTGCCAGCAGACCGACTAGCGGGAGATACAATGAGCAGTTCTTC. Supplemented by reference TRBV14 and TRBJ2-1, the full variable domain reads EAGVTQFPSHSVIEKGQTVTLRCDPISGHDNLYWYRRVMGKEIKFLLHFVKESKQDESGMPNNRFLAERTGGTYSTLKVQPAELEDSGVYFCASRPTSGRYNEQFFGPGTRLTVL.

This chain links TRBV2 with TRBJ2-2; TRBD1 is a possible D gene (6 bases). The CDR3 loop spans 14 amino acids. Trimming left V 3 bases short and J 4 bases short, with 9 bases between. CDR1 is SNHLY and CDR2 is FYNNEI in the germline V gene. In DNA form, the CDR3 reads TGTGCCAGCAGTGAGGGCAGGGGCACCGGGGAGCTGTTTTTT. Protein sequence: CASSEGRGTGELFF.

The V call is TRBV13, the J call TRBJ2-7, with 7 bases lining up with TRBD2. V shed 8 bases, J shed 4 bases, and the junction held 8 bases outside the gene matches. This CDR3 has 13 amino acids. Germline lookup yields CDR1 PRHDT and CDR2 FYEKMQ (reference sequence). The CDR3 loop is CASGREWEYEQYF. CDR3 in DNA: TGTGCCAGCGGGAGGGAGTGGGAATACGAGCAGTACTTC.

The J gene is TRBJ1-5, the V gene TRBV4-2, with D perhaps TRBD1 (6 bases). This CDR3 has 17 amino acids. Germline CDR1 reads LGHNA; CDR2 reads YNFKEQ. The V end lost 5 bases, the J end lost 3 bases, and 20 bases lay between the germline ends. This chain's CDR3 is CASSDSQRGRANQPQHF. The CDR3 DNA is TGTGCCAGCAGCGACTCGCAACGGGGGCGCGCCAATCAGCCCCAGCATTTT.

The chain uses TRBV19 and TRBJ2-2, with D possibly matching TRBD1 (6 bases). Trimming cost V 3 bases and J 0 bases, with 11 bases left between them. Germline values: CDR1 LNHDA, CDR2 SQIVND (reference sequence). The CDR3 is made up of 16 amino acids. The DNA of the CDR3 is TGTGCCAGTAGTATTAGGGGGACCGCGAACACCGGGGAGCTGTTTTTT. Its translation: CASSIRGTANTGELFF.

The chain uses TRBV12-3 or TRBV12-4 and TRBJ2-4; D is unclear. This CDR3 has 12 amino acids. The V end lost 6 bases, the J end lost 8 bases, and 11 bases lay between the germline ends. CDR3 bases: TGTGCCAGCAGATTTGTAGGCCACATTCAGTACTTC. This encodes CASRFVGHIQYF.

J is TRBJ1-5 and V is TRBV7-2; 10 positions agree with TRBD1. This CDR3 spans 16 amino acids. The germline V gene has CDR1 SGHTA and CDR2 FQGNSA. Trimming cost V 5 bases and J 0 bases; bases outside gene matches: 4. The chain's CDR3 is CASSIGTGVSNQPQHF. Here the CDR3 DNA reads TGTGCCAGCAGCATTGGGACAGGGGTTAGCAATCAGCCCCAGCATTTT.

Written as DNA, the CDR3 is TGTGCCAGCCGGACAGGGACTCTCAATCAGCCCCAGCATTTT. Its translation: CASRTGTLNQPQHF. V gene TRBV6-6 combines with J gene TRBJ1-5; 8 nucleotides align to TRBD1. The CDR3 has 14 residues. Trimming cost V 8 bases and J 3 bases; bases outside gene matches: 6. Germline CDR1 reads MNHNY; CDR2 reads SVGAGI (reference sequence).

The CDR3 loop is CAISDSLRGSSTAGGYTF. The CDR3 DNA is TGTGCCATCAGTGATTCCTTAAGGGGCAGCTCAACGGCGGGTGGCTACACCTTC. The chain couples TRBV10-3 to TRBJ1-2; tentative D call: TRBD1 (5 bases). Trimming removed 3 bases at V and 7 bases at J, with 27 bases between. The germline gives CDR1 ENHRY, CDR2 SYGVKD. This CDR3 region has 18 residues.

The genes are TRBV7-2 and TRBJ1-5; D remains ambiguous. Germline V gene sequence: CDR1 SGHTA, CDR2 FQGNSA. Between the trimmed V and J ends, which lost 6 bases and 11 bases, there was a span of 17 bases. The CDR3 totals 13 residues. CDR3 region: CASSPSPPVAQHF. The CDR3 coding sequence is TGTGCCAGCAGTCCGTCCCCACCTGTAGCCCAGCATTTT. The full variable domain, in which reference TRBV7-2 and TRBJ1-5 provide the parts outside the CDR3, is GAGVSQSPSNKVTEKGKDVELRCDPISGHTALYWYRQSLGQGLEFLIYFQGNSAPDKSGLPSDRFSAERTGGSVSTLTIQRTQQEDSAVYLCASSPSPPVAQHFGDGTRLSIL.

This clone appeared once. This chain links TRBV11-3 with TRBJ2-7; tentative D call: TRBD2 (6 bases). With 5 bases removed from V and 2 bases from J, the gap between germline ends came to 10 bases. CDR1 and CDR2 (germline): SGHNT, YENEEA. There are 13 residues in the CDR3. DNA for the CDR3: TGTGCCAGCAGCCCCGGGACTCCCTACGAGCAGTACTTC. Encoded protein: CASSPGTPYEQYF.

The V gene is TRBV7-9, the J gene TRBJ2-2, with TRBD1 identical over 8 bases. The CDR3 consists of 16 residues. Trimming removed 5 bases from V and 5 bases from J; junction bases left unmatched: 10. The germline V gene encodes CDR1 SEHNR and CDR2 FQNEAQ (reference sequence). The DNA for the CDR3 is TGTGCCAGCAGCGTAGGACAGGGTTTCATAACCGGGGAGCTGTTTTTT. It is translated as CASSVGQGFITGELFF.

V gene TRBV6-1 combines with J gene TRBJ2-3; possible D gene TRBD2, 6 bases. The CDR3 extends over 15 amino acids. CDR1 and CDR2 (germline): MNHNS, SASEGT. Trimming shortened V by 3 bases and J by 5 bases, and 15 bases separated the two germline ends. CDR3 bases: TGTGCCAGCAGTGAGCTCCCTAGCGATGGAGATACGCAGTATTTT. Translating gives CASSELPSDGDTQYF.

This chain connects TRBV25-1 to TRBJ1-4, with 8 bases fitting TRBD1. V lost 4 bases, J lost 10 bases, and 5 bases stayed unmatched. Germline V gene lookup returns CDR1 MGHDK and CDR2 SYGVNS. CDR3 length equals 13 residues. The CDR3 DNA reads TGTGCCAGCAGTGCCGGACAGGGAGGAAAACTGTTTTTT. Its protein is CASSAGQGGKLFF.

This chain links TRBV28 with TRBJ1-5, with unresolved D. The germline V gene has CDR1 MDHEN and CDR2 SYDVKM. Trimming removed 5 bases at V and 7 bases at J, with 12 bases between. The CDR3 loop spans 13 amino acids. CDR3 sequence reads: CASSTLSGQPQHF. The CDR3 DNA sequence: TGTGCCAGCAGTACCTTAAGCGGGCAGCCCCAGCATTTT.